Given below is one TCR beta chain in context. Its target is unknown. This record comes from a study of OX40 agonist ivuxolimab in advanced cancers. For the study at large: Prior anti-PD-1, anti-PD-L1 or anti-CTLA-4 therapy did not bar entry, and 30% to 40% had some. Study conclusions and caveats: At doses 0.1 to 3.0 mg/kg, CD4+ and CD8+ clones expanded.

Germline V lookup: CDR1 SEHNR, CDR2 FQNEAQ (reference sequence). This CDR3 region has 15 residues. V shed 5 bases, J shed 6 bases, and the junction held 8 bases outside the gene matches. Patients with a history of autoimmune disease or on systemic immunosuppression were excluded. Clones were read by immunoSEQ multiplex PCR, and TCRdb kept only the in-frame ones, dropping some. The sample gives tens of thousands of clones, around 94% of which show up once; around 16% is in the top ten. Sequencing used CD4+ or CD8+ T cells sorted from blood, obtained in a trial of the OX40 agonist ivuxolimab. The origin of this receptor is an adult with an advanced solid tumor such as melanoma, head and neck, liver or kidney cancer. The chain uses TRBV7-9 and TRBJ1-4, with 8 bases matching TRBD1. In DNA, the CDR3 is TGTGCCAGCAGCAAAAATCCGGACAGGGATGAAAAACTGTTTTTT. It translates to CASSKNPDRDEKLFF.